These T cell receptor beta chains were read from a single sample in a study of molecular identifiers for immune sequencing clone quantification. TCRdb used MiXCR to reprocess the PCR reads, holding one entry per CDR3 protein. The sample holds under 600,000 distinct CDR3 sequences, about a fifth seen once. The sample comprised naive CD8+ T cells from blood, with Jurkat cell RNA spiked in. Every receptor here comes from a human donor in good health. Some libraries in this study had Jurkat cell RNA spiked in. Both conserved end residues are part of each CDR3. D genes are given only for firm matches. Not every row has a clone size; where given, it reads once, few, many or a size class.

clone size,D gene,V gene,J gene,CDR3 protein,CDR3 DNA
few,TRBD1,TRBV20-1,TRBJ2-7,CSALGHRGLHEQYF,TGCAGTGCCCTTGGGCACAGGGGGCTGCACGAGCAGTACTTC
few,TRBD2,TRBV4-2,TRBJ2-1,CASSQPYGTSGVEQFF,TGTGCCAGCAGCCAACCATATGGGACCAGCGGGGTTGAGCAGTTCTTC
NA,NA,TRBV20-1,TRBJ2-3,CSAQAARTLTDTQYF,TGCAGTGCTCAAGCGGCGAGGACGCTCACAGATACGCAGTATTTT
many,NA,TRBV30,TRBJ2-3,CAWVDPVTDTQYF,TGTGCCTGGGTAGACCCAGTCACAGATACGCAGTATTTT
few,NA,TRBV4-3,TRBJ2-6,CASSRDGAGNSGANVLTF,TGCGCCAGCAGCCGAGATGGTGCCGGGAACTCTGGGGCCAACGTCCTGACTTTC
NA,TRBD2,TRBV7-3,TRBJ2-3,CASSLSGGGDTQYF,TGTGCCAGCAGCTTAAGCGGGGGAGGGGATACGCAGTATTTT
NA,TRBD2,TRBV12-3/TRBV12-4,TRBJ2-1,CASSPGLAYNEQFF,TGTGCCAGCAGCCCGGGACTAGCCTACAATGAGCAGTTCTTC
few,TRBD1,TRBV14,TRBJ2-5,CASSQFKGQGQETQYF,TGTGCCAGCAGCCAATTCAAAGGACAGGGGCAAGAGACCCAGTACTTC
many,NA,TRBV29-1,TRBJ1-1,CSAGQPEAFF,TGCAGCGCCGGACAGCCTGAAGCTTTCTTT
NA,NA,TRBV30,TRBJ1-1,CAWKAGQNTEAFF,TGTGCCTGGAAGGCAGGGCAGAACACTGAAGCTTTCTTT
many,NA,TRBV29-1,TRBJ1-1,CSVGYRTGNTEAFF,TGCAGCGTTGGCTATCGCACGGGGAACACTGAAGCTTTCTTT
NA,NA,TRBV27,TRBJ1-2,CASSLARRKLLYGYTF,TGTGCCAGCAGTTTAGCCAGGCGGAAACTTCTCTATGGCTACACCTTC
NA,NA,TRBV7-9,TRBJ2-1,CASSPKPTLTYNEQFF,TGTGCCAGCAGCCCTAAGCCTACCTTAACCTACAATGAGCAGTTCTTC
many,TRBD1,TRBV9,TRBJ1-1,CASSVARVRTGRIGTEAFF,TGTGCCAGCAGCGTAGCTCGAGTCCGGACAGGTAGGATTGGCACTGAAGCTTTCTTT
NA,TRBD1,TRBV12-3/TRBV12-4,TRBJ1-1,CASIPDRVDTEAFF,TGTGCCAGCATCCCAGACAGGGTAGACACTGAAGCTTTCTTT
few,NA,TRBV27,TRBJ2-7,CASGLGEAYEQYF,TGTGCCAGCGGTCTCGGAGAGGCCTACGAGCAGTACTTC
NA,TRBD1,TRBV5-6,TRBJ2-7,CASSETTPRTGLIHEQYF,TGTGCCAGCAGCGAAACTACCCCTCGGACAGGGTTGATACACGAGCAGTACTTC
NA,TRBD1,TRBV13,TRBJ2-5,CASSSDRGQETQYF,TGTGCCAGCAGCTCAGACAGGGGCCAAGAGACCCAGTACTTC
many,NA,TRBV20-1,TRBJ2-2,CSARDYGSGTGELFF,TGCAGTGCTAGAGATTACGGGAGCGGCACCGGGGAGCTGTTTTTT
few,NA,TRBV23-1,TRBJ1-1,CAHTLKRGDLMNTEAFF,TGCGCCCACACGCTAAAGCGGGGGGACCTCATGAACACTGAAGCTTTCTTT
many,NA,TRBV4-3,TRBJ1-1,CASSAGPLGTEAFF,TGCGCCAGCAGTGCTGGACCTTTGGGCACTGAAGCTTTCTTT
few,NA,TRBV24-1,TRBJ2-2,CTTSDLLSGELFF,TGTACCACCAGTGATTTATTATCCGGGGAGCTGTTTTTT
few,NA,TRBV6-2/TRBV6-3,TRBJ1-2,CASSYSRTYYGYTF,TGTGCCAGCAGTTACTCCAGGACATACTATGGCTACACCTTC
NA,NA,TRBV10-3,TRBJ2-7,CAISATGQTSEQYF,TGTGCCATCAGTGCAACAGGACAGACATCCGAGCAGTACTTC